This record concerns one T cell receptor beta chain sequence. The CDR3 end is not reached by the read, which stops 3 residues before it; the germline J gene fills it in. Trimming took off 6 bases at V and 1 base at J, with 13 bases between the two ends. The germline gives CDR1 MNHEY, CDR2 SVGEGT. The CDR3 is 15 amino acids. These data come from a study of T cells in women clearing cervical HPV infection. Produced via immunoSEQ multiplex PCR; TCRdb's table is partial and in-frame only. In total, the table holds about 20,000 clones. The sequence derives from a woman aged 18-70 years with a cervical HPV16 infection that either progressed to CIN3+ or cleared (not recorded which). The source material was blood buffy coat. This chain joins TRBV6-2 or TRBV6-3 and TRBJ2-1; perhaps TRBD2 as D (6 bases). The part of the CDR3 DNA that was read is TGTGCCAGCAGATCGATTAGCGGATCCTACAATGAG. Translated: CASRSISGSYNE. The complete CDR3 reads CASRSISGSYNEQFF.